This TCR beta chain was identified during a study of cytomegalovirus exposure and HLA in healthy donors. General observations from the study: There were under 200 TCR beta chains listed as cytomegalovirus-associated. Presence/absence analyses supposed approximately even sequencing depth among donors.

The CDR3 spans 16 residues. Germline-derived CDR1 and CDR2 are MNHEY and SVGAGI. Between the trimmed V and J ends, which lost 2 bases and 0 bases, there was a span of 11 bases. Researchers ran the PCR with 60 Vbeta and 13 Jbeta primers. Using immunoSEQ multiplex PCR, the repertoire was profiled, and TCRdb retains in-frame clones only, with some absent. The sample records tens of thousands of clones, about 64% being singletons. As to this clone: No antigen is known for it.

The source is a man aged 30-40 years in good health and CMV-seropositive. Specimen: PBMCs. The rearrangement uses TRBV6-5 and TRBJ1-5, with a possible D match to TRBD1 (6 bases). The CDR3 DNA follows: TGTGCCAGCAGTTACGGCGGGGGACATAGCAATCAGCCCCAGCATTTT. Its protein product is CASSYGGGHSNQPQHF.